These T cell receptor beta chains were read from a single sample in a study of blood T cell repertoires in COVID-19. Libraries were prepared by immunoSEQ multiplex PCR; TCRdb keeps only in-frame clonotypes and omits some of them. The table lists more than 10,000 clones, 90% of them singletons. Source material: peripheral blood. The receptors derive from a human donor in a cohort sampled during active COVID-19. Both conserved end residues are part of each CDR3. Each record gives: CDR3 protein, CDR3 DNA, J gene, V gene, D gene, clone size. The D gene is left open where the match is weak. Size tells how often a clone was seen (once, few, many) or the class of an expanded clone, and some rows leave it out.

cdr3_aa: CASSAGTSGGALETQYF; cdr3_nt: TGTGCCAGCAGCGCCGGGACTAGCGGGGGGGCCTTGGAGACCCAGTACTTC; j_call: TRBJ2-5; v_call: TRBV9; d_call: TRBD2; clone_size: .
cdr3_aa: CASSNQGTSGNTIYF; cdr3_nt: TGTGCCAGCTCAAACCAGGGGACCTCTGGAAACACCATATATTTT; j_call: TRBJ1-3; v_call: TRBV18; d_call: .; clone_size: .
cdr3_aa: CASSFGAYNSPLHF; cdr3_nt: TGTGCCAGCAGCTTCGGAGCTTATAATTCACCCCTCCACTTT; j_call: TRBJ1-6; v_call: TRBV7-9; d_call: .; clone_size: .
cdr3_aa: CASSLGQAPGPQHF; cdr3_nt: TGTGCCAGCAGCTTAGGACAGGCTCCCGGGCCCCAGCATTTT; j_call: TRBJ1-5; v_call: TRBV7-8; d_call: .; clone_size: few
cdr3_aa: CASSLSGGGVETQYF; cdr3_nt: TGTGCCAGCAGCTTATCCGGCGGGGGGGTGGAGACCCAGTACTTC; j_call: TRBJ2-5; v_call: TRBV7-8; d_call: TRBD2; clone_size: .
cdr3_aa: CASSYSGGSYEQYF; cdr3_nt: TGTGCCAGCAGTTACTCCGGCGGATCCTACGAGCAGTACTTC; j_call: TRBJ2-7; v_call: TRBV6-5; d_call: .; clone_size: .
cdr3_aa: CAIGGQDQPQHF; cdr3_nt: TGTGCCATCGGGGGACAGGACCAGCCCCAGCATTTT; j_call: TRBJ1-5; v_call: TRBV10-3; d_call: TRBD1; clone_size: .
cdr3_aa: CATRRGGSQFF; cdr3_nt: TGTGCCACTAGACGCGGAGGGTCGCAGTTCTTC; j_call: TRBJ2-1; v_call: TRBV19; d_call: .; clone_size: .
cdr3_aa: CAISDGTSNQPQHF; cdr3_nt: TGTGCCATCAGTGACGGGACAAGCAATCAGCCCCAGCATTTT; j_call: TRBJ1-5; v_call: TRBV10-3; d_call: .; clone_size: few
cdr3_aa: CASSLQTGGYGYTF; cdr3_nt: TGTGCCAGCAGCCTCCAGACAGGTGGCTATGGCTACACCTTC; j_call: TRBJ1-2; v_call: TRBV3-1/TRBV3-2; d_call: .; clone_size: few